These T cell receptor beta chains were read from a single sample in a study of blood T cell repertoires in COVID-19. Generated by immunoSEQ multiplex PCR, the TCRdb table keeps only in-frame clones and is missing some. In the table there are approximately 65,000 clones, roughly 86% of which are singletons. Source material: peripheral blood. Source of these receptors: a man aged 50-60 years with acute or convalescent COVID-19. The CDR3 runs from the conserved cysteine through the conserved F or W. The order of the fields is D gene, clone size, V gene, J gene, CDR3 protein, CDR3 DNA. D genes are given only for firm matches. Clone size appears in some rows only: once, few, many, or a class for an expanded clone.

d_gene: TRBD2
abundance: .
v_gene: TRBV5-6
j_gene: TRBJ2-7
CDR3aa: CASSSPWGGTNTYEQYF
CDR3nt: TGTGCCAGCAGCTCGCCTTGGGGGGGGACCAACACCTACGAGCAGTACTTC

d_gene: TRBD1
abundance: .
v_gene: TRBV9
j_gene: TRBJ1-3
CDR3aa: CASSAQGEEVDTIYF
CDR3nt: TGTGCCAGCAGCGCCCAGGGGGAAGAGGTCGACACCATATATTTT

d_gene: TRBD2
abundance: few
v_gene: TRBV19
j_gene: TRBJ2-2
CDR3aa: CASSAGGNTGELFF
CDR3nt: TGTGCCAGCTCAGCGGGGGGAAACACCGGGGAGCTGTTTTTT

d_gene: TRBD1
abundance: few
v_gene: TRBV19
j_gene: TRBJ2-1
CDR3aa: CASSIFQGAGNEQFF
CDR3nt: TGTGCCAGTAGTATATTCCAGGGGGCGGGTAATGAGCAGTTCTTC

d_gene: TRBD1
abundance: .
v_gene: TRBV30
j_gene: TRBJ1-2
CDR3aa: CAWSVPGTGAYGYTF
CDR3nt: TGTGCCTGGAGTGTACCCGGGACAGGGGCTTATGGCTACACCTTC

d_gene: .
abundance: .
v_gene: TRBV5-1
j_gene: TRBJ1-4
CDR3aa: CASSLGATNEKLFF
CDR3nt: TGCGCCAGCAGCTTAGGAGCAACTAATGAAAAACTGTTTTTT

d_gene: .
abundance: .
v_gene: TRBV2
j_gene: TRBJ1-5
CDR3aa: CASSLTEISNQPQHF
CDR3nt: TGTGCCAGCAGCCTTACAGAAATTAGCAATCAGCCCCAGCATTTT

d_gene: .
abundance: .
v_gene: TRBV7-9
j_gene: TRBJ1-2
CDR3aa: CASSLPDSSGYTF
CDR3nt: TGTGCCAGCAGCTTACCCGACAGCAGCGGCTACACCTTC

d_gene: .
abundance: .
v_gene: TRBV5-5
j_gene: TRBJ1-5
CDR3aa: CASSLSGGNQPQHF
CDR3nt: TGTGCCAGCAGCTTATCCGGGGGCAATCAGCCCCAGCATTTT

d_gene: .
abundance: .
v_gene: TRBV10-3
j_gene: TRBJ1-5
CDR3aa: CAISAWGSSNQPQHF
CDR3nt: TGTGCCATCAGTGCTTGGGGCTCCAGCAATCAGCCCCAGCATTTT

d_gene: .
abundance: .
v_gene: TRBV7-8
j_gene: TRBJ2-1
CDR3aa: CASSLREFYNEQFF
CDR3nt: TGTGCCAGCAGCTTACGGGAGTTCTACAATGAGCAGTTCTTC

d_gene: .
abundance: .
v_gene: TRBV15
j_gene: TRBJ1-2
CDR3aa: CATSNGGALQVYGYTF
CDR3nt: TGTGCCACCAGCAACGGGGGGGCGTTACAGGTCTATGGCTACACCTTC

d_gene: TRBD1
abundance: .
v_gene: TRBV5-1
j_gene: TRBJ2-2
CDR3aa: CASSTTGGVVAGELFF
CDR3nt: TGCGCCAGCAGCACGACAGGGGGTGTTGTCGCCGGGGAGCTGTTTTTT

d_gene: .
abundance: .
v_gene: TRBV3-1/TRBV3-2
j_gene: TRBJ1-4
CDR3aa: CASSHQGEKLFF
CDR3nt: TGTGCCAGCAGCCACCAGGGGGAAAAACTGTTTTTT

d_gene: TRBD1
abundance: .
v_gene: TRBV29-1
j_gene: TRBJ1-2
CDR3aa: CSVLTGRNSGGYTF
CDR3nt: TGCAGCGTCCTGACAGGGAGGAATAGCGGTGGCTACACCTTC